This record covers a single T cell receptor beta chain. This specimen comes from a study of blood T cell repertoires in COVID-19. Background on the study: The United States, Italy and Spain supplied acute and convalescent COVID-19 samples. The analysed material was cDNA or gDNA that came from T cells, B-cell-depleted T cells, or PBMCs.

From germline, CDR1 is SEHNR and CDR2 FQNEAQ (reference sequence). V shed 3 bases and J 5 bases; nucleotides not matched to a gene: 11. The CDR3 loop spans 17 amino acids. How the authors handled the data: Amplification with reference gene primers provided the estimates of nucleated cell counts. Sequencing was performed with immunoSEQ multiplex PCR; in TCRdb, only in-frame clones are kept and a portion is missing. V and J calls and clone size are those listed in that table; D and trimming were worked out from the DNA. The sample records under 300,000 clones, 86% being singletons. Input material: peripheral blood. The V and J genes are TRBV7-9 and TRBJ2-2; 8 bases align to TRBD2. The receptor was derived from a man younger than 40 who had recovered from COVID-19. The CDR3 coding sequence is TGTGCCAGCAGCTTTAAGGGGAGCGGGGGCCCAACCGGGGAGCTGTTTTTT. Residues: CASSFKGSGGPTGELFF.